The present T cell receptor beta chain was sequenced within a study of blood T cells in healthy people across ages. CDR1 and CDR2 from the germline V gene are SQVTM and ANQGSEA. Unmatched junction bases numbered 4, after V lost 4 bases and J lost 0 bases. This CDR3 region has 14 residues. For the second PCR, which ran for about 6 to 11 cycles, a sample-barcoded 5' primer and a J-beta primer mix were used. TCRdb processed the 5' RACE reads anew with MiXCR; each CDR3 protein has one entry. The data hold over 750,000 distinct CDR3 sequences, with around 25% observed a single time. A further study also used this sample, focusing on T cells of mothers and their children.

The rearrangement links TRBV29-1 to TRBJ2-7; 9 bases are a match to TRBD1. The origin of this receptor is a boy aged 5-17 years in good health. What was sequenced was blood. The CDR3 sequence is CSVVGTGSSYEQYF. DNA of the CDR3: TGCAGCGTTGTTGGGACAGGGAGCTCCTACGAGCAGTACTTC.